The entry below gives a single TCR beta chain sequence along with its context. The target antigen is unknown. This record comes from a study of cytomegalovirus exposure and HLA in healthy donors. Whole-study findings and limits: A few CMV-associated chains were confirmed in vitro to be specific for CMV antigens. TCR clusters originating in the first cohort tended to co-occur in the roughly 110 validation repertoires, according to a later analysis.

The CDR3 spans 14 residues. Trimming at V came to 5 bases and at J to 8 bases, leaving 11 bases not matched to a gene. The germline gives CDR1 SGHVS, CDR2 FQNEAQ. Sequencing used immunoSEQ multiplex PCR; TCRdb keeps in-frame clones, though not all of them. The sample carries approximately 160,000 clones, 95% to 97% recorded once. Material for sequencing was PBMCs. This TCR came from a woman aged 18-29 years in good health and CMV-seronegative. The chain is built from TRBV7-8 and TRBJ1-2; 7 bases are a match to TRBD1. In DNA, the CDR3 is TGTGCCAGCAGCGGCGGAACAGGGGTTCTGGGCTACACCTTC. Its protein is CASSGGTGVLGYTF.